This TCR beta chain was documented in a study of Graves' ophthalmopathy and Graves' hyperthyroidism. This clonotype was seen a few times. Its antigen is still unknown. General study results and limits: Most thyroid clonotypes with frequency above 0.001 were detected in blood too. Ophthalmopathy progression prediction by the model yielded a sensitivity of 60% to 71% and a specificity of just over 72%.

Amplifying from RNA transcripts, the study obtained TCR beta CDR3 regions. First-round RT-PCR employed HTBI primers, with a second-round multiplex PCR after it. TCRdb re-called the multiplex PCR reads with MiXCR, one entry per CDR3 protein. The sample contains about 220,000 distinct CDR3 sequences, roughly 21% of which appear only once. The CDR3 loop spans 14 amino acids. Germline CDR1 reads SGHDT; CDR2 reads YYEEEE. J was trimmed by 5 bases and V by 2 bases; bases with no gene match: 4. The sequenced material came from peripheral blood. The chain employs TRBV5-6 and TRBJ1-1; 9 bases match TRBD1. The receptor's source is a woman aged 45 to 65 with Graves' ophthalmopathy. The CDR3 sequence is CASSFGTGRTEAFF. DNA for the CDR3: TGTGCCAGCAGCTTCGGGACAGGGAGGACTGAAGCTTTCTTT.